What follows are 8 T cell receptor beta chains derived from one specimen sequenced in a study of T-cell reconstitution after alpha-beta-depleted transplantation in children (dated by TCRdb to between 2015 and 2016). The method behind the library was PCR. These reads were obtained on an Illumina HiSeq 2500. Molecular barcoding was employed in the preparation of TCR libraries, with unique molecular identifiers being used to normalize TCRbeta repertoire quantification. TCRdb cleaned the public reads at Q25 with fastp, built clones with MiXCR and kept in-frame beta chains. Each entry merges the rows of one CDR3 protein and shows their most common DNA and genes. For this sample the table gives around 370,000 distinct CDR3 sequences, of which about a tenth were detected only once. The ten largest clones add up to under 3% of the sample. The sample consisted of PBMCs from the stem cell graft donor, taken from the stem cell graft. The receptor source for this set is a human donor who donated a stem cell graft to a child with acute lymphoblastic leukemia.

Worth noting for this clonotype: The junction and the germline gene differ at one end; a read error may be behind it. CDR3 bases: TGTGCCAGCTGTTATGGCCCCTTGCGGGCTATAACCTCTAAGTATGGCTACACCTTC. Protein product: CASCYGPLRAITSKYGYTF. The chain joins TRBV12-3 or TRBV12-4 to TRBJ1-2; no clear D gene. CDR3 size: 19 residues.

The rearrangement links TRBV5-1 to TRBJ2-3, with D perhaps matching TRBD2 (5 bases). V lost 2 bases and J lost 1, with 8 bases in between. CDR1 and CDR2 from the germline V gene are SGHRS and YFSETQ. The CDR3 extends over 14 amino acids. The CDR3 region is CASSFEGRTDTQYF. For the CDR3, the DNA is TGCGCCAGCAGCTTCGAGGGTCGCACAGATACGCAGTATTTT.

This rearrangement joins TRBV7-9 to TRBJ2-3, with TRBD1 matching over 9 bases. Germline CDR1 reads SEHNR; CDR2 reads FQNEAQ (reference sequence). There are 17 residues in the CDR3. V trimming: 5 bases; J trimming: 2 bases; junction bases outside the gene matches: 11. CDR3 in DNA: TGTGCCAGCAGCCGCAGCGTCGGGACAGGGACCACAGATACGCAGTATTTT. Translated: CASSRSVGTGTTDTQYF.

The rearrangement uses TRBV7-9 and TRBJ1-6; D not certain. Trimming took off 5 bases at V and 5 bases at J, with 1 base between the two ends. The CDR3 sequence is 11 residues long. The germline V gene encodes CDR1 SEHNR and CDR2 FQNEAQ (reference sequence). CDR3 amino acids: CASSNNSPLHF. The CDR3 bases are TGTGCCAGCAGCAATAATTCACCCCTCCACTTT.

The DNA of the CDR3 is TGTGCCAGCAGCTTAGCGGGACAGACCCAAGAGACCCAGTACTTC. Translated: CASSLAGQTQETQYF. The V gene is TRBV7-6, the J gene TRBJ2-5; the match to TRBD1 covers 7 bases. The CDR3 is 15 residues long. The junction had 2 bases not matched to a gene; V was cut back by 0 bases and J by 1 base. In germline, CDR1 is SGHVS, CDR2 FNYEAQ.

This clonotype was detected a few times. The chain couples TRBV12-3 or TRBV12-4 to TRBJ2-1; 9 positions match TRBD1. V lost 2 bases, J lost 7 bases, and 9 bases stayed unmatched. CDR3 length: 16 amino acids. As DNA, the CDR3 is TGTGCCAGCAGTTTACGGGACAGGGTCCGAGGGAATGAGCAGTTCTTC. Amino acids: CASSLRDRVRGNEQFF.

In its sample, this clonotype was seen a few times. The V and J genes are TRBV29-1 and TRBJ2-2; D gene ambiguous. CDR1 and CDR2 from the germline V gene are SQVTM and ANQGSEA. V lost 4 bases to trimming and J lost 4 bases, with 7 bases between them. CDR3 size: 12 residues. This CDR3 is CSVVQATGELFF. CDR3 nucleotides: TGCAGCGTTGTGCAGGCCACCGGGGAGCTGTTTTTT.

This clonotype was detected a few times. The chain uses TRBV5-1 and TRBJ1-3; 7 bases are a match to TRBD1. The germline CDR1 and CDR2 sequences are SGHRS and YFSETQ. The CDR3 has 13 amino acids. Unmatched junction bases numbered 2, after V lost 4 bases and J lost 4 bases. The CDR3 nucleotides read TGCGCCAGCAGCGCGGACAGGGGAAACACCATATATTTT. Translating it yields CASSADRGNTIYF.